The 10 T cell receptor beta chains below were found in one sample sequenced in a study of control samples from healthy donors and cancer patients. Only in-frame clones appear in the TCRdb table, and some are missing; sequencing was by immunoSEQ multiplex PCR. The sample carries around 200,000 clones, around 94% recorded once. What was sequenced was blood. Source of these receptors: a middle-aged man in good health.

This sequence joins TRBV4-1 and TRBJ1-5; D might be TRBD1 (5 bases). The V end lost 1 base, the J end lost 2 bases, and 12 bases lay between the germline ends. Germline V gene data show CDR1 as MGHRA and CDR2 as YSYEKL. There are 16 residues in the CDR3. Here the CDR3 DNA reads TGCGCCAGCAGCCAAGCAGGGATTACGGGCAATCAGCCCCAGCATTTT. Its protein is CASSQAGITGNQPQHF.

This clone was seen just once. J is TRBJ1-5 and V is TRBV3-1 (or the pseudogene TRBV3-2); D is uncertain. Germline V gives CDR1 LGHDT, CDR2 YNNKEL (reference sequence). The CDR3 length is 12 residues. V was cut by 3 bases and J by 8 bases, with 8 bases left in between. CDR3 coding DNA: TGTGCCAGCAGCCACCGAAGTGAGCCCCAGCATTTT. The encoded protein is CASSHRSEPQHF.

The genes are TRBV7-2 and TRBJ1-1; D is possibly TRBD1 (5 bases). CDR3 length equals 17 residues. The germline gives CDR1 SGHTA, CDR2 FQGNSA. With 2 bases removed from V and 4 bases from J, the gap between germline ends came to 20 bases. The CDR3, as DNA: TGTGCCAGCAGCTTAACTCCCTTCGGAGGGGTCCTCACTGAAGCTTTCTTT. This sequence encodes CASSLTPFGGVLTEAFF. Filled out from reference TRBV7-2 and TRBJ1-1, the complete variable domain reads GAGVSQSPSNKVTEKGKDVELRCDPISGHTALYWYRQSLGQGLEFLIYFQGNSAPDKSGLPSDRFSAERTGGSVSTLTIQRTQQEDSAVYLCASSLTPFGGVLTEAFFGQGTRLTVV.

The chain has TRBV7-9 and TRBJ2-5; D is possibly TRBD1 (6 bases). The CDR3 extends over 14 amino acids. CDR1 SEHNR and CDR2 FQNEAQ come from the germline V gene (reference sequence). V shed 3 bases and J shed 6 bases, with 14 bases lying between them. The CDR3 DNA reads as TGTGCCAGCAGCTTTAGTAGTCAGGGGAAGACCCAGTACTTC. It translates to CASSFSSQGKTQYF.

Here the CDR3 DNA reads TGCGCCAGCAGTGAGGTGGTCTACGAGCAGTACTTC. It translates to CASSEVVYEQYF. The rearrangement links TRBV10-2 to TRBJ2-7; the D is unclear. Germline CDR1 WSHSY, CDR2 SAAADI. Trimming cost V 2 bases and J 3 bases, with 5 bases left between them. The CDR3 covers 12 residues.

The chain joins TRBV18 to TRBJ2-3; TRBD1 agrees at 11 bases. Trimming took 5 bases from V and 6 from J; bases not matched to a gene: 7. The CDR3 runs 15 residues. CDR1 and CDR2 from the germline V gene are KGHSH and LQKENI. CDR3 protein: CASSSGQGEVDTQYF. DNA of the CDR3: TGTGCCAGCTCATCGGGACAGGGGGAGGTTGATACGCAGTATTTT.

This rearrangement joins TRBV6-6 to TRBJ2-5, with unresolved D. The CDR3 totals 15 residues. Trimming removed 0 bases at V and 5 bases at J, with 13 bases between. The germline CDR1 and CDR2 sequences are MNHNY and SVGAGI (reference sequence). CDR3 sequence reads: CASSYSMKVAETQYF. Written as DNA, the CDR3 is TGTGCCAGCAGTTACTCGATGAAGGTGGCGGAGACCCAGTACTTC.

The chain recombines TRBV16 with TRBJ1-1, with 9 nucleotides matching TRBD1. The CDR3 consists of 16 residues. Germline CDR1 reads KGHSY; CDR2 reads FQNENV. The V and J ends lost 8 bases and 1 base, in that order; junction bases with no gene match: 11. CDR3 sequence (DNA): TGTGCCAGCGGAAGGACAGGGGCTGACTGGAACACTGAAGCTTTCTTT. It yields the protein CASGRTGADWNTEAFF.

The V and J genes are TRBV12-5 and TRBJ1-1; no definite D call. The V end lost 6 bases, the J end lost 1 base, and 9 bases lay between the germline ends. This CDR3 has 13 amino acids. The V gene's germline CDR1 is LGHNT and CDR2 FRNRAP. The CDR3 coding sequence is TGTGCTAGTGGCCGTTCCGGGAACACTGAAGCTTTCTTT. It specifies CASGRSGNTEAFF.

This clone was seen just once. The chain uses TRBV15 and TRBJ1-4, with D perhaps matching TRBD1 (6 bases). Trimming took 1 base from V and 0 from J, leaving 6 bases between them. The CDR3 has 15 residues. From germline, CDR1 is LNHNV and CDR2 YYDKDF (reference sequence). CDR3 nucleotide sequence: TGTGCCACCAGCAGAGGGACAGCAACTAATGAAAAACTGTTTTTT. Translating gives CATSRGTATNEKLFF.